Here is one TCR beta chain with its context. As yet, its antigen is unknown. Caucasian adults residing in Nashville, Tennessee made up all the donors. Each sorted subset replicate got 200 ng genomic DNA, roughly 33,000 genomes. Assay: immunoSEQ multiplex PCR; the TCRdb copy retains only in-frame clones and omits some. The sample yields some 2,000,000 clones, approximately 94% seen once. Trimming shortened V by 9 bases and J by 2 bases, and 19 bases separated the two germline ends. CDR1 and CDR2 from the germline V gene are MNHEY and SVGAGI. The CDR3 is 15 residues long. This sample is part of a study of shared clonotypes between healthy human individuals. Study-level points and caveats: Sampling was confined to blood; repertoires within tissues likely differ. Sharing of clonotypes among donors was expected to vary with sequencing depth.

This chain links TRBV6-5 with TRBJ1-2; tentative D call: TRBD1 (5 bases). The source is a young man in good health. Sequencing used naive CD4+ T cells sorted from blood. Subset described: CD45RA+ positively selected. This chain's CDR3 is CASSRDPGSNYGYTF. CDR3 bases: TGTGCCAGTTCTCGGGACCCCGGATCCAACTATGGCTACACCTTC.